This T cell receptor beta chain was profiled in a study of blood T cell repertoires in COVID-19. The overall study: In each case, the material was cDNA or gDNA derived from T cells, B-cell-depleted T cells, or PBMCs.

Repertoires were generated with immunoSEQ multiplex PCR, while TCRdb's copy carries only in-frame clones and drops some. Of 150,000 to 200,000 clones listed, around 88% were seen once; the top ten hold around 4%. Per germline, CDR1 SGHAT and CDR2 FQNNGV. This CDR3 has 14 residues. V gave up 4 bases and J gave up 0 bases, with 9 bases separating them. This sequence joins TRBV11-2 and TRBJ1-1; D remains unclear. The sequence was collected from a woman aged 25 to 45 with acute or convalescent COVID-19. Sequenced sample: peripheral blood. CDR3 sequence reads: CASSSYRVNTEAFF. CDR3 bases: TGTGCCAGCAGCTCCTATCGGGTGAACACTGAAGCTTTCTTT. The entire variable domain, with the rest obtained from reference TRBV11-2 and TRBJ1-1, is as follows: EAGVAQSPRYKIIEKRQSVAFWCNPISGHATLYWYQQILGQGPKLLIQFQNNGVVDDSQLPKDRFSAERLKGVDSTLKIQPAKLEDSAVYLCASSSYRVNTEAFFGQGTRLTVV.